This is a list of T cell receptor beta chains from one sample in a study of blood T cell repertoires in COVID-19. Sequencing was performed with immunoSEQ multiplex PCR; in TCRdb, only in-frame clones are kept and a portion is missing. This table holds about 220,000 clones, approximately 85% found once. Sequencing was performed on peripheral blood. The receptors derive from a woman in her seventies with COVID-19, enrolled during active disease. CDR3s include the opening cysteine and the closing phenylalanine or tryptophan. The D gene is left open where the match is weak. Size is stated for part of the rows, as once, few or many counts, or as a class when the clone is expanded.

length	size	J	V	D	DNA	CDR3
15	-	TRBJ1-6	TRBV7-2	-	TGTGCCAGCAGCTCCCTGCAGGAATATAATTCACCCCTCCACTTT	CASSSLQEYNSPLHF
19	once	TRBJ2-7	TRBV4-3	TRBD2	TGCGCCAGCAGCCAAGGAATCTCCAGCGGGAGAGTGGGGTCCTACGAGCAGTACTTC	CASSQGISSGRVGSYEQYF
14	-	TRBJ1-4	TRBV6-6	-	TGTGCCAGCAGTTACCCTGACACTGTCGAAAAACTGTTTTTT	CASSYPDTVEKLFF
13	once	TRBJ2-7	TRBV12-3/TRBV12-4	-	TGTGCCACGGGGGGACAGGAGACCTACGAGCAGTACTTC	CATGGQETYEQYF
19	-	TRBJ2-1	TRBV19	-	TGTGCCAGTACAAAGCTCTATTCGGGGGACCCCGATATTAACAATGAGCAGTTCTTC	CASTKLYSGDPDINNEQFF
16	-	TRBJ2-2	TRBV3-1/TRBV3-2	TRBD1	TGTGCCAGCAGCCTTCTCGGGACAGGGGACACCGGGGAGCTGTTTTTT	CASSLLGTGDTGELFF
15	-	TRBJ2-7	TRBV10-3	-	TGTGCCATCAGTGAGACCAAGCCTAACTCTGGCGAGCAGTACTTC	CAISETKPNSGEQYF
15	-	TRBJ2-4	TRBV9	-	TGTGCCAGCAGCCTGGACAGTCAGGCCAAAAACATTCAGTACTTC	CASSLDSQAKNIQYF
12	-	TRBJ1-2	TRBV29-1	TRBD1	TGCAGCGTTGGAGGGACAGGGAGTGGCTACACCTTC	CSVGGTGSGYTF
16	few	TRBJ2-3	TRBV9	TRBD1	TGTGCCAGCAGCGTTAGCCAGGGACAGGGGGCAGATACGCAGTATTTT	CASSVSQGQGADTQYF
17	-	TRBJ2-7	TRBV7-9	TRBD2	TGTGCCAGCAGCCCATGGGCAGCGGGAGTATCCTCTTACGAGCAGTACTTC	CASSPWAAGVSSYEQYF
15	-	TRBJ2-5	TRBV19	TRBD2	TGTGCCAGTAGTATACGGACTAGCGGGAAAGAGACCCAGTACTTC	CASSIRTSGKETQYF
15	-	TRBJ2-2	TRBV6-2/TRBV6-3	TRBD2	TGTGCCAGCAGTTACTCCCGGACTAGCGGCGGGGAGCTGTTTTTT	CASSYSRTSGGELFF
16	-	TRBJ1-1	TRBV10-3	TRBD1	TGTGCCATCAGTGATAAGAACCAGGGGGTCAACACTGAAGCTTTCTTT	CAISDKNQGVNTEAFF
13	-	TRBJ2-1	TRBV18	-	TGTGCCAGCTCACCACCCAGTTACAATGAGCAGTTCTTC	CASSPPSYNEQFF
16	-	TRBJ2-7	TRBV7-9	-	TGTGCCAGCAGCTTTTATCCCGGGACACTGAACTACGAGCAGTACTTC	CASSFYPGTLNYEQYF
14	-	TRBJ2-2	TRBV11-3	TRBD1	TGTGCCAGCAGCCAGGGACAGGGGTCGGGGGAGCTGTTTTTT	CASSQGQGSGELFF
18	-	TRBJ1-1	TRBV4-1	TRBD1	TGCGCCAGCAGCAATAGGCGACAGGGGGCTTCGGGGAACACTGAAGCTTTCTTT	CASSNRRQGASGNTEAFF
15	-	TRBJ1-1	TRBV6-2/TRBV6-3	TRBD1	TGTGCCAGCAGTAACCAGGGGGCGCAGGACACTGAAGCTTTCTTT	CASSNQGAQDTEAFF
15	-	TRBJ1-4	TRBV6-1	TRBD1	TGTGCCAGCAGTGAAGCAGTACAGGGGGATGAAAAACTGTTTTTT	CASSEAVQGDEKLFF
12	-	TRBJ2-7	TRBV5-1	-	TGCGCCAGCAGCTCTGAAGCCCACGAGCAGTACTTC	CASSSEAHEQYF
17	-	TRBJ1-3	TRBV15	-	TGTGCCACCAGCAGAGATTTAGGTACAGGCTCTGGAAACACCATATATTTT	CATSRDLGTGSGNTIYF
14	-	TRBJ1-3	TRBV25-1	-	TGTGCCAGCAGTGCTGGCCATGCTGGAAACACCATATATTTT	CASSAGHAGNTIYF
13	-	TRBJ1-5	TRBV27	-	TGTGCCAGCAGTCCGGGATCGGGTCAGCCCCAGCATTTT	CASSPGSGQPQHF